The TCR beta chain described here comes from a study of shared clonotypes between healthy human individuals. About the study: Plates per donor: three CD4 naive, three CD4 memory, two CD8 naive, one CD8 memory. Findings and limits, study-wide: Larger richness was generally estimated for naive than memory subsets. Exclusively blood specimens were collected; tissue repertoires likely differ. When naive CD4 clonotypes were compared across a few donors, roughly 4.9% were shared.

A word on this clone: The target antigen is unknown.

Naive CD8 cells, CD45RO-negative and positively selected for CCR7, excluded terminally differentiated effector memory CD45RA+ cells. The protocol was immunoSEQ multiplex PCR, while the TCRdb copy is restricted to in-frame clones and leaves out a portion. The sample has about 2 million clones, about 95% seen once. The germline gives CDR1 MNHEY, CDR2 SVGAGI. Trimming cost V 7 bases and J 4 bases, with 16 bases left between them. CDR3 length: 14 residues. This chain connects TRBV6-5 to TRBJ1-1; D remains unclear. The receptor was isolated from a man aged 18 to 29 in good health. Sequencing used naive CD8+ T cells sorted from blood. The CDR3 is CASTLGYPGTEAFF. The DNA for the CDR3 is TGTGCCAGCACCCTCGGGTACCCGGGCACTGAAGCTTTCTTT.